The source of this T cell receptor (beta chain) is a study of blood T cell repertoires in COVID-19. For the study at large: The analysed material was cDNA or gDNA that came from T cells, B-cell-depleted T cells, or PBMCs.

Participants came from about two dozen US areas, aged roughly 18 to 100 years. Methods used by the authors: Reference gene primers were amplified, and this amplification served to estimate nucleated cell counts. Sequencing was performed with immunoSEQ multiplex PCR; in TCRdb, only in-frame clones are kept and a portion is missing. The DNA gave D and trimming, while V, J and clone size come from that table. The sample has a few hundred thousand clones, 90% to 95% seen once. The source is a human donor in a cohort exposed to, infected with or recovered from COVID-19 (not recorded which). The donor label of this sample is uncertain. Sample: PBMCs or T cells enriched from blood (not recorded which).

Here the CDR3 reads CASSLESGGEQYF. CDR3 nucleotides: TGCGCCAGCAGCTTGGAATCGGGTGGCGAGCAGTACTTC. The genes are TRBV5-1 and TRBJ2-7; D not resolved. V lost 0 bases and J lost 6, with 10 bases in between. CDR1 and CDR2 (germline): SGHRS, YFSETQ. This CDR3 comprises 13 residues.